The T cell receptor (beta chain) described here comes from a study of blood T cell repertoires in COVID-19. Adults between roughly 18 and 89 years of age took part from about two dozen US areas. The CDR3 runs 17 residues. V was shortened by 5 bases and J by 0 bases, with 20 bases between the two germline ends. Germline V gene lookup returns CDR1 SGHTA and CDR2 FQGNSA. Libraries were prepared by immunoSEQ multiplex PCR; TCRdb keeps only in-frame clonotypes and omits some of them. The repertoire has 270,000 or so clones, roughly 90% of them found once; the top ten carry around 2.8%. The V call is TRBV7-2, the J call TRBJ2-7, with a tentative D call TRBD2 (5 bases). This TCR derives from a man in his forties or fifties who had been exposed to COVID-19. The sample comprised PBMCs or T cells enriched from blood (not recorded which). The chain's CDR3 is CASSPSKWRASSYEQYF. Written as DNA, the CDR3 is TGTGCCAGCAGCCCCTCAAAGTGGCGGGCCAGCTCCTACGAGCAGTACTTC.